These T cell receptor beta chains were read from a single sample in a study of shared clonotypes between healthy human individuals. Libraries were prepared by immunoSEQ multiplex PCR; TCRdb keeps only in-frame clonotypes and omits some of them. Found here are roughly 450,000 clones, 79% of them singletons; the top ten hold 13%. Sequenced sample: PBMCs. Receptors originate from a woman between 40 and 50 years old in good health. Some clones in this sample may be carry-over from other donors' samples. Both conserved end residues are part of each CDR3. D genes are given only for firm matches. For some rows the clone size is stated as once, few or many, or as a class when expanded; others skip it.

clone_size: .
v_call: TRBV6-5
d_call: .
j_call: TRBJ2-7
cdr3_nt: TGTGCCAGCAGCTCCCTCGGAGGGACCTCCTACGAGCAGTACTTC
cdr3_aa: CASSSLGGTSYEQYF

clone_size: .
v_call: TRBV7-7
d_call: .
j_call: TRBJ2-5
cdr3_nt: TGTGCTAGCAGCTTAGGTCGGGGTTCTCAAGAGACCCAGTACTTC
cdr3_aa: CASSLGRGSQETQYF

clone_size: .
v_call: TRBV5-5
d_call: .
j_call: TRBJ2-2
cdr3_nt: TGTGCCAGCAGCTCAAGGGTCAGGAACACCGGGGAGCTGTTTTTT
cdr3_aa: CASSSRVRNTGELFF

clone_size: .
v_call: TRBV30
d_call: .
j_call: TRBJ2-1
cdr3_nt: TGTGCCTGGAGTTTCGGGGGAAATGAGCAGTTCTTC
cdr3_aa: CAWSFGGNEQFF

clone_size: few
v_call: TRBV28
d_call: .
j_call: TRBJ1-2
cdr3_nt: TGTGCCAGCAGTTCGAGACAGGCTTACGGTAAAAACTATGGCTACACCTTC
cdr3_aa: CASSSRQAYGKNYGYTF

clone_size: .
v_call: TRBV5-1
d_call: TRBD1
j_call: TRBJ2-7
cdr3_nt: TGCGCCAGCAGCTTGGCCGGGACAGGGCGGAACGAGCAGTACTTC
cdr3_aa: CASSLAGTGRNEQYF

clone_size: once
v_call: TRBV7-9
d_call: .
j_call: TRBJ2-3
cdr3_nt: TGTGCCAGCAGCTCGAGACTAATCTCTAGCACAGATACGCAGTATTTT
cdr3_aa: CASSSRLISSTDTQYF

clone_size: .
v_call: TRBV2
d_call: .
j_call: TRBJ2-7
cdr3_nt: TGTGCCAGCGGGGCCCAGGGCGTCGAGCAGTACTTC
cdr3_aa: CASGAQGVEQYF

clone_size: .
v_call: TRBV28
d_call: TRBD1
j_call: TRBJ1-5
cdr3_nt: TGTGCCAGCAGTTTTGTAAAGACAGGGCCTCAGCCCCAGCATTTT
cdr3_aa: CASSFVKTGPQPQHF

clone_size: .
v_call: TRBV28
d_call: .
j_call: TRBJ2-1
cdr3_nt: TGTGCCAGCAGTTCCCGACAGTCTGTTAGGCAGTTCTTC
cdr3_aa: CASSSRQSVRQFF

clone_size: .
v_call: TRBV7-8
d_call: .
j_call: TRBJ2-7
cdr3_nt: TGTGCCAGCAGCTCAGACCACAGGTATTACGAGCAGTACTTC
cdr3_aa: CASSSDHRYYEQYF

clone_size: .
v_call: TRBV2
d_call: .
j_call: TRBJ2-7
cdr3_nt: TGTGCCAGCGCACTCCTACTAGGGCCCTACGAGCAGTACTTC
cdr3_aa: CASALLLGPYEQYF

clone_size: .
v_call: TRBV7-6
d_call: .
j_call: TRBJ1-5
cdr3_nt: TGTGCCAGCAGCCGTTTCGGGGGAGAGCCCCAGCATTTT
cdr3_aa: CASSRFGGEPQHF

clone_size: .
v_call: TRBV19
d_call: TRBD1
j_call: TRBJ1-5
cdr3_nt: TGTGCCACCAACAGGGGAAGGAATCAGCCCCAGCATTTT
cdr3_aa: CATNRGRNQPQHF

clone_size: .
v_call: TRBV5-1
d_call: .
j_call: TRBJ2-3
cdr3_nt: TGCGCCAGCAGCTTGGGTGGGCAGGGGACCGGGGATACGCAGTATTTT
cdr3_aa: CASSLGGQGTGDTQYF

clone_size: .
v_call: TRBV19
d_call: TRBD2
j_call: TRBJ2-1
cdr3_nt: TGTGCCAGTAGTATAGTTGCGGGAGGTGGGGATGAGCAGTTCTTC
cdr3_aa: CASSIVAGGGDEQFF

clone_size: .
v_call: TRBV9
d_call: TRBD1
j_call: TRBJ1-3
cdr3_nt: TGTGCCAGCAGCGTCGGGACAGGGACTTTTGGAAACACCATATATTTT
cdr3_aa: CASSVGTGTFGNTIYF

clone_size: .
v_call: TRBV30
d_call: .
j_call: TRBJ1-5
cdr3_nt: TGTGCCTGGAGTGGGGGGGGCAATCAGCCCCAGCATTTT
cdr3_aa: CAWSGGGNQPQHF

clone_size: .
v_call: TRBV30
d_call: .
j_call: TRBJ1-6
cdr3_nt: TGTGCCTGGAGTGATGAAAGCTCCTATAATTCACCCCTCCACTTT
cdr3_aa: CAWSDESSYNSPLHF

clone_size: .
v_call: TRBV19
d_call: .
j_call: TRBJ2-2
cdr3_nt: TGTGCCAGTAGTAGAAGTAACACCGGGGAGCTGTTTTTT
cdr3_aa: CASSRSNTGELFF

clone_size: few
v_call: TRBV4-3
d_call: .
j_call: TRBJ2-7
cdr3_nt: TGCGCCAGCAGCCAAGATCCACAGGGACCCTACGAGCAGTACTTC
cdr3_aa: CASSQDPQGPYEQYF

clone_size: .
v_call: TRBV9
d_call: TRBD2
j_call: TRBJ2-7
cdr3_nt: TGTGCCAGCAGCGCCAGACTAGCGGGAGGACCCTACGAGCAGTACTTC
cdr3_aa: CASSARLAGGPYEQYF

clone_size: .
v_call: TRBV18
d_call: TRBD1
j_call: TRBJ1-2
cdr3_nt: TGTGCCACCCAAGGACAGGGCTATGGCTACACCTTC
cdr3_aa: CATQGQGYGYTF

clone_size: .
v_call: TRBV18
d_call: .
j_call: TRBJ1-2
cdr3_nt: TGTGCCAGCTCACCCCGGTCCCACTTC
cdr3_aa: CASSPRSHF

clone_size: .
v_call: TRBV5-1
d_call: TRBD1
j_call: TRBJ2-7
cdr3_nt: TGCGCCAGCAGCTCTGGACAGGGGAGGAACGAGCAGTACTTC
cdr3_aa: CASSSGQGRNEQYF

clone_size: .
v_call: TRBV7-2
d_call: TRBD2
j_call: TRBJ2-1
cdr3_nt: TGTGCCAGCCGCGGGACTAGCGGGTACAATGAGCAGTTCTTC
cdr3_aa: CASRGTSGYNEQFF